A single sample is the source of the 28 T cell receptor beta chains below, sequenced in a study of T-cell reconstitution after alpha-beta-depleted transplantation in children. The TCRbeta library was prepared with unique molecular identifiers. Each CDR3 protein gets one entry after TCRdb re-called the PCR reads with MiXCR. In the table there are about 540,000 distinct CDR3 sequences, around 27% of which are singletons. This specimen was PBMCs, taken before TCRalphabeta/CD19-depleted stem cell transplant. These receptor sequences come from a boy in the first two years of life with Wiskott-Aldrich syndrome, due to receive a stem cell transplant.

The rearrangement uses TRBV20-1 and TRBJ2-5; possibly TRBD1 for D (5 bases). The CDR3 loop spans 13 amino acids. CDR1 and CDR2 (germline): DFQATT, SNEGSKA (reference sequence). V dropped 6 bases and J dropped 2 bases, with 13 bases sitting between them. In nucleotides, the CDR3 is TGCAGTGCCCCAGGGTCTAGGCAAGAGACCCAGTACTTC. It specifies CSAPGSRQETQYF.

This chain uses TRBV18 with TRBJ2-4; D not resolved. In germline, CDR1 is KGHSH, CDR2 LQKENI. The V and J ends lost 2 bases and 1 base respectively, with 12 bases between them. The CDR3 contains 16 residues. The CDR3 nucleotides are TGTGCCAGCTCACCAGGGCCCGGGTTCGCCAAAAACATTCAGTACTTC. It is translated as CASSPGPGFAKNIQYF.

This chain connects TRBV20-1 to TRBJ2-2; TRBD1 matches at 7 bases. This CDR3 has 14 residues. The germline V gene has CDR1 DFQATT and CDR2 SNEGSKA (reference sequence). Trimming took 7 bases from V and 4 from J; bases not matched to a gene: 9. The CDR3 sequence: CSGRKSGGTGELFF. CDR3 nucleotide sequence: TGCAGTGGAAGAAAGTCAGGGGGCACCGGGGAGCTGTTTTTT.

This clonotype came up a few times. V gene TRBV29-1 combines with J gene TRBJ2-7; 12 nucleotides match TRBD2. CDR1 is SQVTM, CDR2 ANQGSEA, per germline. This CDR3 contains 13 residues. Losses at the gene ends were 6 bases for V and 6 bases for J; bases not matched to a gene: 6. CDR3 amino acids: CSVSTSGSSEQYF. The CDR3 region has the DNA TGCAGCGTCTCGACTAGCGGGAGTTCCGAGCAGTACTTC.

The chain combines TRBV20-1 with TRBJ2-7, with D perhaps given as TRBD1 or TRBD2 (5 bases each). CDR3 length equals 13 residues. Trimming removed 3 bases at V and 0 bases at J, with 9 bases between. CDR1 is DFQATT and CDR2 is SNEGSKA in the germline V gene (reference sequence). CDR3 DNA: TGCAGTGCTAGTAAGGGGAGCTCCTACGAGCAGTACTTC. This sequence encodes CSASKGSSYEQYF.

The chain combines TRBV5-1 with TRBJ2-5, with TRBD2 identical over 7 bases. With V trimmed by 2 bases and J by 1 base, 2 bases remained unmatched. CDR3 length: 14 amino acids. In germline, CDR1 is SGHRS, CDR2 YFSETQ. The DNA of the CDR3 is TGCGCCAGCAGCTTACTAGCGATCCAAGAGACCCAGTACTTC. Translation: CASSLLAIQETQYF.

DNA for the CDR3: TGTGCCAGCAGTCAGACTAGCGGGAGTGACTACGAGCAGTACTTC. The encoded protein is CASSQTSGSDYEQYF. The gene calls are TRBV7-9 and TRBJ2-7; 12 bases are shared with TRBD2. The germline V gene has CDR1 SEHNR and CDR2 FQNEAQ (reference sequence). This CDR3 is 15 amino acids long. The V segment lost 6 bases and the J segment 3 bases; nucleotides outside the gene matches: 6.

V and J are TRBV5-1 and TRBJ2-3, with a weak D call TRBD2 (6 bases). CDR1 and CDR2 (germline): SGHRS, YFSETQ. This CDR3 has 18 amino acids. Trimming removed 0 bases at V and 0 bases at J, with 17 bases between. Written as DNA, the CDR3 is TGCGCCAGCAGCTTGGGCCTCCCTCTAGCGTCTAGCACAGATACGCAGTATTTT. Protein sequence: CASSLGLPLASSTDTQYF.

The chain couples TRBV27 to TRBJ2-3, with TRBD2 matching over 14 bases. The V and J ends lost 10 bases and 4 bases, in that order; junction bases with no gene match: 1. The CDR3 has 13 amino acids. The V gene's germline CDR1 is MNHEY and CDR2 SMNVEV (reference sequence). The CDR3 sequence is CATGLAGADTQYF. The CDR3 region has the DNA TGTGCCACGGGACTAGCGGGAGCAGATACGCAGTATTTT.

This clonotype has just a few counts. For the CDR3, the DNA is TGTGCCAGCAGTCGAATGTATCCGGGACTAGCAGGAGAGACCCAGTACTTC. Amino acids: CASSRMYPGLAGETQYF. The chain couples TRBV6-1 to TRBJ2-5, with 9 bases that match TRBD2. Germline CDR1 MNHNS, CDR2 SASEGT. With 5 bases clipped from V and 4 bases from J, the junction kept 14 bases outside the gene matches. The CDR3 extends over 17 amino acids.

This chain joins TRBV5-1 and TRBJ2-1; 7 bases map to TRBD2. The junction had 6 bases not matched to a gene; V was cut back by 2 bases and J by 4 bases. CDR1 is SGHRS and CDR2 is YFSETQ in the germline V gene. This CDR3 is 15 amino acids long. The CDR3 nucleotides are TGCGCCAGCAGCTTCCTAGCGGAGGGGTACAATGAGCAGTTCTTC. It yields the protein CASSFLAEGYNEQFF.

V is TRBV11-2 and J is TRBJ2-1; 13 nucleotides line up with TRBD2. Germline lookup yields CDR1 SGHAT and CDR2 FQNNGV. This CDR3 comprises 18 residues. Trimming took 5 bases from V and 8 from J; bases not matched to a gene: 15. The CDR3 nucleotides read TGTGCCAGCAGCAACTATGGACAGGGACTAGCGGGAAGGGATGAGCAGTTCTTC. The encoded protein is CASSNYGQGLAGRDEQFF.

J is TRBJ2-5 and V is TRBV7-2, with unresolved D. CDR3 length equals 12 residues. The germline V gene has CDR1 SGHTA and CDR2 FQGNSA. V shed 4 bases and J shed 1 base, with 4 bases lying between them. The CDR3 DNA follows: TGTGCCAGCAGCTACTTCCAAGAGACCCAGTACTTC. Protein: CASSYFQETQYF.

As DNA, the CDR3 is TGTGCCAGCAGTTCCTTTAGGGACACTGAAGCTTTCTTT. Translated: CASSSFRDTEAFF. The chain has TRBV12-3 or TRBV12-4 and TRBJ1-1; D gene ambiguous. V lost 4 bases to trimming and J lost 3 bases, with 9 bases between them. CDR3 size: 13 residues.

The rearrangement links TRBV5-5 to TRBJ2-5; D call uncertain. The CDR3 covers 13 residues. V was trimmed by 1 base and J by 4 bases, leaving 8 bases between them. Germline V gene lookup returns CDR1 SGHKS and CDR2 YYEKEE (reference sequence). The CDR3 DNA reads TGTGCCAGCAGCTTGTATCCTCTAGAGACCCAGTACTTC. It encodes CASSLYPLETQYF.

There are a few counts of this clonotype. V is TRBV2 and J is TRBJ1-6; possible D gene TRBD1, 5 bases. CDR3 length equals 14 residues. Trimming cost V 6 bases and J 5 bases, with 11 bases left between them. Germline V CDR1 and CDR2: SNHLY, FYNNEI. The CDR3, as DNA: TGTGCCAGCAGCGATCAGGGAAATAATTCACCCCTCCACTTT. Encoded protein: CASSDQGNNSPLHF.

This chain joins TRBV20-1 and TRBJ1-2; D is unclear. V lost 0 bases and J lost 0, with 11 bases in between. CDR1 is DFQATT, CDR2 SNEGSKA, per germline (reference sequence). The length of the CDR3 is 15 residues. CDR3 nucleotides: TGCAGTGCTAGAGATCTTGGCACCTCTAACTATGGCTACACCTTC. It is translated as CSARDLGTSNYGYTF.

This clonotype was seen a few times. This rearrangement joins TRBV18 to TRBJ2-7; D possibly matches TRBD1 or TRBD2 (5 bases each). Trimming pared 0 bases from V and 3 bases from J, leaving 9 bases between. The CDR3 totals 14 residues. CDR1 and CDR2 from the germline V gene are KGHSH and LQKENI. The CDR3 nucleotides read TGTGCCAGCTCACCACCCGGGGCGTTCTACGAGCAGTACTTC. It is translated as CASSPPGAFYEQYF.

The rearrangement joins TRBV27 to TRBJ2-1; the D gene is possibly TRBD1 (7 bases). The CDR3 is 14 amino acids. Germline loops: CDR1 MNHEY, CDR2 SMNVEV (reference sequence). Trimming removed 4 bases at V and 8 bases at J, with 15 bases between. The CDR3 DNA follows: TGTGCCAGCAGTTCTTCAGGGGGGTTCGATGAGCAGTTCTTC. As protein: CASSSSGGFDEQFF.

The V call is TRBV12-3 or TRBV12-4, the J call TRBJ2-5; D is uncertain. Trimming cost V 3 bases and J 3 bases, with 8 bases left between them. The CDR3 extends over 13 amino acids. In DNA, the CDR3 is TGTGCCAGCAGTTTCACAGAAGAAGAGACCCAGTACTTC. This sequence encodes CASSFTEEETQYF.

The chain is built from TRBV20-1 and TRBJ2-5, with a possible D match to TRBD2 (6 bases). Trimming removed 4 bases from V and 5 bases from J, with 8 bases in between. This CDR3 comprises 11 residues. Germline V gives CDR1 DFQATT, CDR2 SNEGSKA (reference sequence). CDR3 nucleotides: TGCAGTGCTAAGCGGGTCGAGACCCAGTACTTC. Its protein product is CSAKRVETQYF.

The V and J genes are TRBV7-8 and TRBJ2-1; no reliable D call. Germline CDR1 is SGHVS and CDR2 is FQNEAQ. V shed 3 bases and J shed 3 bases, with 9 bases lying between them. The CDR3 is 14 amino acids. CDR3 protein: CASSFWRGYNEQFF. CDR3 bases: TGTGCCAGCAGCTTCTGGCGTGGCTACAATGAGCAGTTCTTC. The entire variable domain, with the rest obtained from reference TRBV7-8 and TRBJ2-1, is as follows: GAGVSQSPRYKVAKRGQDVALRCDPISGHVSLFWYQQALGQGPEFLTYFQNEAQLDKSGLPSDRFFAERPEGSVSTLKIQRTQQEDSAVYLCASSFWRGYNEQFFGPGTRLTVL.

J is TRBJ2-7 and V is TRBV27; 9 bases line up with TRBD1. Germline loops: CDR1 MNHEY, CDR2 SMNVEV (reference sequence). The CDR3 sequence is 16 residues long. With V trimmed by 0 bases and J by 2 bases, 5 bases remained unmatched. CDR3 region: CASSLSPGTGTYEQYF. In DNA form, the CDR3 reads TGTGCCAGCAGTTTATCGCCAGGGACAGGGACCTACGAGCAGTACTTC.

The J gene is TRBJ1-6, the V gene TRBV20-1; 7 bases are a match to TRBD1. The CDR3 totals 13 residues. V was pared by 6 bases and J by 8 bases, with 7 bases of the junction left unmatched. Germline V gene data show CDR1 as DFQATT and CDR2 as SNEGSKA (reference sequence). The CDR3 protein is CSAFTQGDSPLHF. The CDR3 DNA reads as TGCAGTGCATTTACTCAGGGGGATTCACCCCTCCACTTT.

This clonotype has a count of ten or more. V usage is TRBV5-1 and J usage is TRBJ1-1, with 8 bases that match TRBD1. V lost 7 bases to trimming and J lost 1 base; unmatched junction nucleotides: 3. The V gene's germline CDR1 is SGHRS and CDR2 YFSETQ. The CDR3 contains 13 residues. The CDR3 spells CASLGQANTEAFF. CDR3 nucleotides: TGCGCCAGCCTGGGACAGGCGAACACTGAAGCTTTCTTT.

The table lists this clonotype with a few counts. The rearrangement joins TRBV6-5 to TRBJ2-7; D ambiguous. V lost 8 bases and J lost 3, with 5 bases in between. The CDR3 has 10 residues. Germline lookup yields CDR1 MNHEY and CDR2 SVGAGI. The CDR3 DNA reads TGTGCCAGCGGATACTACGAGCAGTACTTC. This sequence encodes CASGYYEQYF.

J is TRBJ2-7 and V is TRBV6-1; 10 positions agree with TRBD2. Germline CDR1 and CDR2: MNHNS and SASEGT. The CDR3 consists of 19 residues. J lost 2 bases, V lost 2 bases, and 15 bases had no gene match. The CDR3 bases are TGTGCCAGCAGTGAACTAGCGGGAGATCGTACCCTCCATCCCTACGAGCAGTACTTC. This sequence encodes CASSELAGDRTLHPYEQYF.

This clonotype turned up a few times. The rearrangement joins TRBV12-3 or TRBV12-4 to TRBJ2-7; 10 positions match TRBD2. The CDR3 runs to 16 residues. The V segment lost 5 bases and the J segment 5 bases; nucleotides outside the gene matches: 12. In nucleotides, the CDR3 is TGTGCCAGCAGTCCGATTCCCGGGACTAGCGCGCACGAGCAGTACTTC. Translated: CASSPIPGTSAHEQYF.